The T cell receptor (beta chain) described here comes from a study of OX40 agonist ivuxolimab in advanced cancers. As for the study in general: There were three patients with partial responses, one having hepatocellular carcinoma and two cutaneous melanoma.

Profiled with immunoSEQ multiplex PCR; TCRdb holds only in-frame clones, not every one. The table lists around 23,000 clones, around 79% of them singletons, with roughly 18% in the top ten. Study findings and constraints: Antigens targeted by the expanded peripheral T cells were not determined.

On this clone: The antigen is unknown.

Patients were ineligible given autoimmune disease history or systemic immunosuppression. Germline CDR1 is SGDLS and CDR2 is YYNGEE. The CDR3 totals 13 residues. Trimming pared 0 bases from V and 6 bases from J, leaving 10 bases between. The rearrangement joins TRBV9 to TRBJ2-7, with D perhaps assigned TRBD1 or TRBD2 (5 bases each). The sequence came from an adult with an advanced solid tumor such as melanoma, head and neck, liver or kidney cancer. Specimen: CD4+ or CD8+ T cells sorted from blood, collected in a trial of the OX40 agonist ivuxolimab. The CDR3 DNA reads TGTGCCAGCAGCGTAGGAACTAGGGGCGAGCAGTACTTC. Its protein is CASSVGTRGEQYF.